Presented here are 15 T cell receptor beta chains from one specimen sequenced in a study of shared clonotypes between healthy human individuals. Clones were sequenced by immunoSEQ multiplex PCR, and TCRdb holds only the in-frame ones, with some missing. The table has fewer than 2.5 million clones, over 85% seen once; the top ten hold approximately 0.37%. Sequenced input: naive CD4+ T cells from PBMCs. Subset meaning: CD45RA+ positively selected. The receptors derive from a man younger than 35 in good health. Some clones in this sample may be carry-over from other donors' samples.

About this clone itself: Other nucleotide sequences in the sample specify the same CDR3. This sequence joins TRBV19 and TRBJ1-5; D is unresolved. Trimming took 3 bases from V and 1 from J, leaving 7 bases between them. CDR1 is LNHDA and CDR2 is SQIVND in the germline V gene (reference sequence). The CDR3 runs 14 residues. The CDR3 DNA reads TGTGCCAGTAGTATTTTCGGGAGCAATCAGCCCCAGCATTTT. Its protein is CASSIFGSNQPQHF. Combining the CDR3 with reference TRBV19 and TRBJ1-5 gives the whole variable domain DGGITQSPKYLFRKEGQNVTLSCEQNLNHDAMYWYRQDPGQGLRLIYYSQIVNDFQKGDIAEGYSVSREKKESFPLTVTSAQKNPTAFYLCASSIFGSNQPQHFGDGTRLSIL.

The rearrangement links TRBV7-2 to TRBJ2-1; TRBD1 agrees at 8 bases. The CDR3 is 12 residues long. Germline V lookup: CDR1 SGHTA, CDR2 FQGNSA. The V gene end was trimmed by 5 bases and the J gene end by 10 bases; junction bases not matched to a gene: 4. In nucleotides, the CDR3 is TGTGCCAGCAGCCCCGACAGGGGCGAGCAGTTCTTC. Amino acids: CASSPDRGEQFF.

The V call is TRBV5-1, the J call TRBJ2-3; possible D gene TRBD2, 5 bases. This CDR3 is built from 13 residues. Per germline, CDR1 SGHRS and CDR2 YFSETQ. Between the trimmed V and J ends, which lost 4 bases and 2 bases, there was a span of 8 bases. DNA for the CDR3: TGCGCCAGCAGCCGGGAAGACACAGATACGCAGTATTTT. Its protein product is CASSREDTDTQYF.

The CDR3 DNA is TGTGCCAGCGGGGACGGGAGTCGCTACGAGCAGTACTTC. This encodes CASGDGSRYEQYF. The chain combines TRBV2 with TRBJ2-7; a weak D match, TRBD2 (6 bases). V dropped 8 bases and J dropped 3 bases, with 14 bases sitting between them. Germline loops: CDR1 SNHLY, CDR2 FYNNEI. The CDR3 runs to 13 residues.

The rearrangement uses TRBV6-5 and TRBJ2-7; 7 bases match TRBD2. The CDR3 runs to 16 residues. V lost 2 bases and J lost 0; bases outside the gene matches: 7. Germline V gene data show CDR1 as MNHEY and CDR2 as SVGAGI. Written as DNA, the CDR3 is TGTGCCAGCAGTTACGCGTCCGGGGGGAGCTCCTACGAGCAGTACTTC. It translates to CASSYASGGSSYEQYF.

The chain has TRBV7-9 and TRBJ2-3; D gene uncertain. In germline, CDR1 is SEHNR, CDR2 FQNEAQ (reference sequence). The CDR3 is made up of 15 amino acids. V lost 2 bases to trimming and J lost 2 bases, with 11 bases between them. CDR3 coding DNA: TGTGCCAGCAGCTTAAGACGTCTGAACACAGATACGCAGTATTTT. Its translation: CASSLRRLNTDTQYF.

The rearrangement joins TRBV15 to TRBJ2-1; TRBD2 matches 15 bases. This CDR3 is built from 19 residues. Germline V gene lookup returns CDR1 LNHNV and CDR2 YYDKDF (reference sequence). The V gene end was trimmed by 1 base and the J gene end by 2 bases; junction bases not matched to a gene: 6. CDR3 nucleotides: TGTGCCACCAGCAGAGTCGCAGGACTAGCGGGAGGGCCCTACAATGAGCAGTTCTTC. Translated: CATSRVAGLAGGPYNEQFF.

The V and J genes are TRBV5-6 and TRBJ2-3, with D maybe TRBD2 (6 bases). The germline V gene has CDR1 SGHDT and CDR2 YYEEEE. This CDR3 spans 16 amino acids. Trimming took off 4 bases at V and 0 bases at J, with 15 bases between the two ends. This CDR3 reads CASSPFTSRSTDTQYF. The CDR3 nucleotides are TGTGCCAGCAGCCCATTTACTAGCCGTAGCACAGATACGCAGTATTTT.

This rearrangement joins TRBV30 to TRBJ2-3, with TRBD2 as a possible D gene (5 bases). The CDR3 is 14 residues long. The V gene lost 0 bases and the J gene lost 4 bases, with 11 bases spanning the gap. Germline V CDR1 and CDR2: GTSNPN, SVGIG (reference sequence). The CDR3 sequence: CAWSVGGRADTQYF. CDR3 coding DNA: TGTGCCTGGAGTGTTGGTGGGAGAGCAGATACGCAGTATTTT. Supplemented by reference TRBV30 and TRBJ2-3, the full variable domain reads SQTIHQWPATLVQPVGSPLSLECTVEGTSNPNLYWYRQAAGRGLQLLFYSVGIGQISSEVPQNLSASRPQDRQFILSSKKLLLSDSGFYLCAWSVGGRADTQYFGPGTRLTVL.

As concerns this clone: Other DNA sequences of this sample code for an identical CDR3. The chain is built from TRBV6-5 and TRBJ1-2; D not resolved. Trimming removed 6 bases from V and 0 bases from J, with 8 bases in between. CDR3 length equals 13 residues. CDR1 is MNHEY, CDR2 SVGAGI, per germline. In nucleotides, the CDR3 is TGTGCCAGCAGGAGGGATTCTAACTATGGCTACACCTTC. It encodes CASRRDSNYGYTF.

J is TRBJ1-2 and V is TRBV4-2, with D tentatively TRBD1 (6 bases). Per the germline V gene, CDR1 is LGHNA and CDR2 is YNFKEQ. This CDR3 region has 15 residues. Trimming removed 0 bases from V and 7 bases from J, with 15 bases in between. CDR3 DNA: TGTGCCAGCAGCCAAGAGGTACAGGGAGGAATTGGCTACACCTTC. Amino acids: CASSQEVQGGIGYTF.

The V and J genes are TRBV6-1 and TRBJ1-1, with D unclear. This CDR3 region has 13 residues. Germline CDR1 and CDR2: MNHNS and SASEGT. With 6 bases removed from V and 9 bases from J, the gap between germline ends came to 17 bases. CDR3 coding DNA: TGTGCCAGCAGAACAGCCGAAATAGATAAAGCTTTCTTT. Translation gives CASRTAEIDKAFF.

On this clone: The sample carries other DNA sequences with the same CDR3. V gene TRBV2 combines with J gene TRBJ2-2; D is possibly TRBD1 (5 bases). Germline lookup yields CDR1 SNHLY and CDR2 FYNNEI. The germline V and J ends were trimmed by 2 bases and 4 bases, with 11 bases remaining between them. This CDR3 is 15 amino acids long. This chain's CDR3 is CASSELGQGTGELFF. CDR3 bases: TGTGCCAGCAGTGAACTGGGTCAGGGCACCGGGGAGCTGTTTTTT.

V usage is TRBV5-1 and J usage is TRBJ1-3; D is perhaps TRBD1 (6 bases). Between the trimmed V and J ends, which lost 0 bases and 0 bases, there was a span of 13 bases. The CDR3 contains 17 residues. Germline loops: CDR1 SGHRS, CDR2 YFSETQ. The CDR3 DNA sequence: TGCGCCAGCAGCTTGGGAATCAGGGGTCTCTCTGGAAACACCATATATTTT. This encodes CASSLGIRGLSGNTIYF.

DNA of the CDR3: TGTGCCAGCAGCCTCCAAGGGGTTACGACCGGGGAGCTGTTTTTT. Translated: CASSLQGVTTGELFF. This chain connects TRBV7-3 to TRBJ2-2; D perhaps matches TRBD1 (5 bases). V lost 5 bases and J 5 bases, leaving 15 bases between the germline ends. This CDR3 has 15 amino acids. Germline CDR1 SGHTA, CDR2 FQGTGA. Together with reference TRBV7-3 and TRBJ2-2, the CDR3 gives the full variable domain: GAGVSQTPSNKVTEKGKYVELRCDPISGHTALYWYRQSLGQGPEFLIYFQGTGAADDSGLPNDRFFAVRPEGSVSTLKIQRTERGDSAVYLCASSLQGVTTGELFFGEGSRLTVL.